This T cell receptor beta chain was retrieved from a study of radiation and T cells in renal cell carcinoma. Study details: Nephrectomy followed 15 Gy stereotactic body radiation by 4 weeks. Study-wide results and caveats: Pretreatment tumor biopsies were lacking, so baseline clonotypes are unknown.

With regard to this clone: The antigen is undetermined.

Assay: immunoSEQ multiplex PCR; the TCRdb copy retains only in-frame clones and omits some. Altogether about 130,000 clones are present, approximately 90% being singletons, with the ten largest covering about 5.6%. Specified time point: blood 2 weeks post-SBRT. Sample treatment: 15 Gy SBRT to primary tumor, nephrectomy 4 weeks later. The tumor was a clear cell renal cell carcinoma. Sample: blood, taken from a patient whose treatment included radiotherapy and nephrectomy. This receptor was obtained from a woman aged 70-85 years with renal cell carcinoma.

The CDR3 DNA reads as TGTGCCAGCACCCCCCCAGGGGGGGGTCAGCCCCAGCATTTT. Its protein is CASTPPGGGQPQHF. The chain links TRBV28 to TRBJ1-5; 7 bases align to TRBD1. This CDR3 comprises 14 residues. CDR1 is MDHEN and CDR2 is SYDVKM in the germline V gene. The ends lost 7 bases at V and 6 bases at J; junction bases unmatched: 9.